These 30 T cell receptor beta chains share one sample of origin, sequenced in a study of shared clonotypes between healthy human individuals. Profiled with immunoSEQ multiplex PCR; TCRdb holds only in-frame clones, not every one. The sample consists of about 1.1 million clones, about four fifths of them appearing once. The sequenced sample was memory CD4+ T cells from PBMCs. Subset of the sample: CD45RA-negative fraction. Receptors were obtained from a man aged 18 to 29 in good health. Some clones in this sample may be carry-over from other donors' samples.

This sequence joins TRBV2 and TRBJ2-7; tentative D call: TRBD2 (7 bases). Germline assignment: CDR1 SNHLY and CDR2 FYNNEI. The CDR3 loop spans 13 amino acids. Trimming left V 8 bases short and J 5 bases short, with 16 bases between. CDR3 coding DNA: TGTGCCAGCGGGGGGGGCATAGTCGACGAGCAGTACTTC. Encoded protein: CASGGGIVDEQYF. Full variable domain (rest looked up from reference TRBV2 and TRBJ2-7): EPEVTQTPSHQVTQMGQEVILRCVPISNHLYFYWYRQILGQKVEFLVSFYNNEISEKSEIFDDQFSVERPDGSNFTLKIRSTKLEDSAMYFCASGGGIVDEQYFGPGTRLTVT.

This clone was detected once. V gene TRBV4-1 combines with J gene TRBJ1-1; D is uncertain. Between the trimmed V and J ends, which lost 0 bases and 1 base, there was a span of 9 bases. Germline V gives CDR1 MGHRA, CDR2 YSYEKL. The length of the CDR3 is 15 residues. This chain's CDR3 is CASSQDLGRNTEAFF. The CDR3 nucleotides read TGCGCCAGCAGCCAAGATCTGGGGAGGAACACTGAAGCTTTCTTT.

V and J are TRBV14 and TRBJ2-3; D is perhaps TRBD1 (6 bases). Germline values: CDR1 SGHDN, CDR2 FVKESK. V lost 1 base to trimming and J lost 6 bases, with 8 bases between them. This CDR3 comprises 13 residues. CDR3 nucleotides: TGTGCCAGCAGCCAAGCGGACAGTGATACGCAGTATTTT. Its translation is CASSQADSDTQYF.

The chain links TRBV28 to TRBJ1-2; D may be TRBD1 (6 bases). Germline V gene lookup returns CDR1 MDHEN and CDR2 SYDVKM. Deletions cut 6 bases from V and 2 bases from J, with 10 bases between. The CDR3 consists of 13 residues. The DNA of the CDR3 is TGTGCCAGCAGAATTGGACAGAACTATGGCTACACCTTC. As protein: CASRIGQNYGYTF.

This clone was counted a single time. This chain uses TRBV6-5 with TRBJ2-7, with 9 bases that match TRBD2. The J segment lost 1 base and the V segment lost 4 bases, leaving 5 bases of the junction unmatched. The CDR3 runs 15 residues. Germline-derived CDR1 and CDR2 are MNHEY and SVGAGI. CDR3 in amino acids: CASSSPTSGSYEQYF. CDR3 DNA: TGTGCCAGCAGTTCCCCGACTAGCGGATCCTACGAGCAGTACTTC.

The gene calls are TRBV14 and TRBJ2-1; 12 bases are a match to TRBD2. Germline values: CDR1 SGHDN, CDR2 FVKESK. The V segment lost 5 bases and the J segment 3 bases; nucleotides outside the gene matches: 8. This CDR3 region has 17 residues. The CDR3 DNA is TGTGCCAGCAGCATCCGACCGGGACTAGCGGGCTACAATGAGCAGTTCTTC. This gives the protein CASSIRPGLAGYNEQFF.

The chain is built from TRBV2 and TRBJ2-5; D is perhaps TRBD1 or TRBD2 (6 bases each). Germline V gene lookup returns CDR1 SNHLY and CDR2 FYNNEI. With 6 bases removed from V and 4 bases from J, the gap between germline ends came to 27 bases. CDR3 length: 18 residues. CDR3 in amino acids: CASRAWGNRAGGGETQYF. CDR3 nucleotides: TGTGCCAGCAGGGCATGGGGCAACAGGGCCGGGGGAGGAGAGACCCAGTACTTC.

The V gene is TRBV5-4, the J gene TRBJ2-7, with 9 positions matching TRBD2. Germline CDR1 reads SGHNT; CDR2 reads YYREEE (reference sequence). This CDR3 region has 17 residues. The V and J ends lost 3 bases and 7 bases, in that order; junction bases with no gene match: 17. DNA for the CDR3: TGTGCCAGCAGCTCCACCCTAGGACTAGCGTTCGAACGGGAGCAGTACTTC. The encoded protein is CASSSTLGLAFEREQYF.

This clone was seen a few times. V gene TRBV7-9 combines with J gene TRBJ2-3; D call uncertain. Trimming took 5 bases from V and 0 from J, leaving 6 bases between them. The CDR3 is 13 residues long. Germline-derived CDR1 and CDR2 are SEHNR and FQNEAQ (reference sequence). CDR3 sequence reads: CASSGTSTDTQYF. The DNA of the CDR3 is TGTGCCAGCAGCGGAACGAGCACAGATACGCAGTATTTT.

In DNA, the CDR3 is TGTGCCAGCAGTTACAACAGGATTCACGAGCAGTACTTC. It encodes CASSYNRIHEQYF. The chain has TRBV28 and TRBJ2-7; tentative D call: TRBD1 (5 bases). This CDR3 spans 13 amino acids. Germline CDR1 reads MDHEN; CDR2 reads SYDVKM. The ends were cut back, 4 bases at V and 5 bases at J, with 12 bases in the middle. The variable domain in full, with the rest retrieved from reference TRBV28 and TRBJ2-7, is DVKVTQSSRYLVKRTGEKVFLECVQDMDHENMFWYRQDPGLGLRLIYFSYDVKMKEKGDIPEGYSVSREKKERFSLILESASTNQTSMYLCASSYNRIHEQYFGPGTRLTVT.

The chain uses TRBV18 and TRBJ1-3; the D gene is possibly TRBD1 (5 bases). In germline, CDR1 is KGHSH, CDR2 LQKENI. The CDR3 is 14 amino acids. Trimming pared 0 bases from V and 11 bases from J, leaving 14 bases between. The CDR3 region is CASSPPGDPRSIYF. The CDR3 coding sequence is TGTGCCAGCTCACCACCTGGGGACCCAAGGTCCATATATTTT.

A few counts support this clone. Here the CDR3 reads CASSLSTSGRASTDTQYF. In nucleotides, the CDR3 is TGTGCCAGCAGTCTCAGTACTAGCGGGAGGGCCAGCACAGATACGCAGTATTTT. The rearrangement uses TRBV27 and TRBJ2-3, with 13 nucleotides matching TRBD2. This CDR3 contains 18 residues. Germline CDR1 reads MNHEY; CDR2 reads SMNVEV (reference sequence). The J segment lost 0 bases and the V segment lost 5 bases, leaving 8 bases of the junction unmatched.

In DNA, the CDR3 is TGTGCCAGCAGCTTAGCGCAACGCGCAGATACGCAGTATTTT. It specifies CASSLAQRADTQYF. The rearrangement uses TRBV7-6 and TRBJ2-3; D call uncertain. In germline, CDR1 is SGHVS, CDR2 FNYEAQ. The CDR3 runs to 14 residues. Deletions cut 0 bases from V and 4 bases from J, with 8 bases between.

This clone turned up a few times. The rearrangement uses TRBV5-1 and TRBJ1-1; D may be TRBD1 (5 bases). Germline CDR1 reads SGHRS; CDR2 reads YFSETQ. V was trimmed by 5 bases and J by 5 bases, leaving 19 bases between them. The CDR3 has 15 residues. This CDR3 is CASSTETARRTEAFF. The CDR3 bases are TGCGCCAGCAGTACTGAGACAGCTCGGAGGACTGAAGCTTTCTTT. The complete variable domain, with remaining parts taken from reference TRBV5-1 and TRBJ1-1, reads KAGVTQTPRYLIKTRGQQVTLSCSPISGHRSVSWYQQTPGQGLQFLFEYFSETQRNKGNFPGRFSGRQFSNSRSEMNVSTLELGDSALYLCASSTETARRTEAFFGQGTRLTVV.

This chain links TRBV28 with TRBJ2-3; D is tentatively TRBD1 or TRBD2 (6 bases each). CDR1 is MDHEN, CDR2 SYDVKM, per germline. The CDR3 has 13 residues. V was cut by 7 bases and J by 6 bases, with 14 bases left in between. CDR3 nucleotides: TGTGCCAGCAAATCCGGGGGCATGGATACGCAGTATTTT. Protein product: CASKSGGMDTQYF.

About this clone: Other DNA sequences of this sample code for an identical CDR3. The chain couples TRBV5-1 to TRBJ2-3, with 12 bases lining up with TRBD2. CDR3 length: 16 amino acids. V was clipped by 0 bases and J by 5 bases; unmatched bases: 4. Germline CDR1 reads SGHRS; CDR2 reads YFSETQ. CDR3 protein: CASSLELAGGGDTQYF. The CDR3 bases are TGCGCCAGCAGCTTGGAGCTAGCGGGAGGGGGAGATACGCAGTATTTT.

The chain combines TRBV9 with TRBJ2-7; 8 bases map to TRBD1. CDR3 length: 14 amino acids. Germline CDR1 reads SGDLS; CDR2 reads YYNGEE. After removal of 3 bases from V and 4 bases from J, the junction contained 6 bases not matched to a gene. The CDR3 is CASSGSGGLYEQYF. The CDR3 coding sequence is TGTGCCAGCAGCGGATCAGGGGGCCTGTACGAGCAGTACTTC.

The genes are TRBV4-3 and TRBJ2-1; the D gene is possibly TRBD2 (6 bases). Germline CDR1 LGHNA, CDR2 YSLEER. CDR3 length: 13 residues. V lost 0 bases, J lost 9 bases, and 9 bases lay in between. The CDR3 nucleotides are TGCGCCAGCAGCCAAGAGGGGCGGGGTGAGCAGTTCTTC. Translated: CASSQEGRGEQFF.

This chain connects TRBV29-1 to TRBJ2-7; no definite D call. This CDR3 has 13 residues. Trimming shortened V by 4 bases and J by 1 base, and 11 bases separated the two germline ends. Per the germline V gene, CDR1 is SQVTM and CDR2 is ANQGSEA. CDR3 protein: CSVVSRSSYEQYF. CDR3 nucleotides: TGCAGCGTTGTGTCCAGGTCATCCTACGAGCAGTACTTC.

This chain joins TRBV12-5 and TRBJ2-5, with D uncertain. V lost 1 base, J lost 4 bases, and 7 bases lay in between. The length of the CDR3 is 13 residues. Per the germline V gene, CDR1 is LGHNT and CDR2 is FRNRAP. In DNA, the CDR3 is TGTGCTAGTGGTTTGGCCTTGTCAGAGACCCAGTACTTC. The encoded protein is CASGLALSETQYF.

Points on this clone: A read error may account for a junction end that differs from germline. This chain links TRBV6-5 with TRBJ2-4, with 9 positions matching TRBD1. Germline CDR1 reads MNHEY; CDR2 reads SVGAGI. The CDR3 has 12 amino acids. The CDR3 DNA sequence: TGTGCCAGCAGTGGGCCGGGACAGGGCTATCTCTTC. Residues: CASSGPGQGYLF.

This clone has more than one count but fewer than ten. The chain links TRBV29-1 to TRBJ1-1; no firm D call. The CDR3 consists of 13 residues. Germline CDR1 SQVTM, CDR2 ANQGSEA. The V end lost 3 bases, the J end lost 1 base, and 9 bases lay between the germline ends. CDR3: CSVDALTNTEAFF. The CDR3 nucleotides read TGCAGCGTTGATGCGTTAACGAACACTGAAGCTTTCTTT.

As concerns this clone: The sample holds other DNA sequences that translate to the same CDR3. The chain links TRBV18 to TRBJ2-7; tentatively, D is TRBD2 (6 bases). The CDR3 is 13 residues long. Germline CDR1 and CDR2: KGHSH and LQKENI. Trimming stripped 3 bases from V and 3 bases from J, with 9 bases between. The CDR3 nucleotides are TGTGCCAGCTCACCCCTCGGGGGCTACGAGCAGTACTTC. Its translation is CASSPLGGYEQYF.

In regard to this clone: In the same sample, other DNA sequences code for this CDR3. V gene TRBV18 combines with J gene TRBJ2-3, with TRBD2 matching 11 bases. The length of the CDR3 is 16 residues. V lost 6 bases and J lost 5; bases outside the gene matches: 10. Germline CDR1 and CDR2: KGHSH and LQKENI. CDR3 sequence (DNA): TGTGCCAGCTCTCGCTTAGCGGGAGGGCCGGGAGATACGCAGTATTTT. This gives the protein CASSRLAGGPGDTQYF. The full variable domain, with the rest looked up from reference TRBV18 and TRBJ2-3, is NAGVMQNPRHLVRRRGQEARLRCSPMKGHSHVYWYRQLPEEGLKFMVYLQKENIIDESGMPKERFSAEFPKEGPSILRIQQVVRGDSAAYFCASSRLAGGPGDTQYFGPGTRLTVL.

This clone was seen just once. This chain connects TRBV6-6 to TRBJ2-3; 11 nucleotides line up with TRBD2. V lost 5 bases to trimming and J lost 0 bases; unmatched junction nucleotides: 1. This CDR3 contains 15 residues. Germline V CDR1 and CDR2: MNHNY, SVGAGI (reference sequence). CDR3 region: CASSRTSGSTDTQYF. As DNA, the CDR3 is TGTGCCAGCAGTCGGACTAGCGGGAGCACAGATACGCAGTATTTT.

This clone was observed a handful of times. The chain couples TRBV18 to TRBJ2-2, with D tentatively TRBD1 or TRBD2 (5 bases each). Germline V gene data show CDR1 as KGHSH and CDR2 as LQKENI. The V end lost 3 bases, the J end lost 7 bases, and 9 bases lay between the germline ends. This CDR3 spans 13 amino acids. Here the CDR3 reads CASSPGTVGELFF. CDR3 sequence (DNA): TGTGCCAGCTCACCCGGGACGGTCGGGGAGCTGTTTTTT.

Points on this clone: The identical CDR3 is also encoded by other nucleotide sequences in the sample. CDR3 bases: TGTGCCAGCAGCTTATTGGGGGGGAACTATGGCTACACCTTC. This codes for CASSLLGGNYGYTF. The rearrangement uses TRBV7-2 and TRBJ1-2, with D maybe TRBD1 (5 bases). The CDR3 sequence is 14 residues long. Trimming pared 2 bases from V and 2 bases from J, leaving 9 bases between. Germline values: CDR1 SGHTA, CDR2 FQGNSA.

This clone has just a few counts. The genes are TRBV6-1 and TRBJ1-4; 12 nucleotides line up with TRBD1. CDR1 and CDR2 (germline): MNHNS, SASEGT. The CDR3 has 15 amino acids. J gave up 8 bases and V 7 bases, and 8 bases lay outside the gene matches. CDR3 region: CASKPGTGGAEKLFF. In nucleotides, the CDR3 is TGTGCCAGCAAGCCTGGGACAGGGGGCGCCGAAAAACTGTTTTTT.

The rearrangement joins TRBV5-4 to TRBJ2-5, with D maybe TRBD1 (6 bases). CDR1 is SGHNT, CDR2 YYREEE, per germline (reference sequence). V was pared by 4 bases and J by 5 bases, with 15 bases between. This CDR3 comprises 14 residues. The CDR3 is CASSPTGPSETQYF. For the CDR3, the DNA is TGTGCCAGCAGCCCGACAGGACCCTCGGAGACCCAGTACTTC.

As to this clone: This sample also contains other DNA sequences that code for the same CDR3. The rearrangement links TRBV9 to TRBJ2-3; no clear D gene. The CDR3 consists of 14 residues. V lost 0 bases to trimming and J lost 0 bases, with 5 bases between them. Looked up from germline, CDR1 is SGDLS and CDR2 is YYNGEE. The CDR3 here is CASSVVGSTDTQYF. The CDR3 region has the DNA TGTGCCAGCAGCGTAGTCGGTAGCACAGATACGCAGTATTTT.